A few counts support the clone carrying this TCR beta chain. The antigen is undetermined. At least 7 million PBMCs were isolated per sample. V gave up 3 bases and J gave up 8 bases, with 6 bases separating them. The CDR3 contains 11 residues. Germline CDR1 is SGHDT and CDR2 is YYEEEE. The data belong to a study of blood T cells in healthy people across ages. Study results and caveats: Diversity estimated from one million T cells was considered an underestimate.

The use of a sample-barcoded 5' primer and a J-beta primer mix characterized a second PCR of roughly 6 to 12 cycles. MiXCR, run by TCRdb on the 5' RACE reads, gives a single entry per CDR3 protein. Of roughly 800,000 distinct CDR3 sequences in the sample, 58% were seen once. J is TRBJ2-1 and V is TRBV5-6; D not certain. The origin of this receptor is a young man in good health. The sample was blood. CDR3 nucleotide sequence: TGTGCCAGCAGCTCTGGGGATGAGCAGTTCTTC. Translation gives CASSSGDEQFF.